This T cell receptor beta chain was retrieved from a study of blood T cell repertoires in COVID-19. V lost 2 bases to trimming and J lost 1 base, with 5 bases between them. Germline CDR1 GTSNPN, CDR2 SVGIG (reference sequence). The CDR3 runs 12 residues. Generated by immunoSEQ multiplex PCR, the TCRdb table keeps only in-frame clones and is missing some. The table has more than 40,000 clones, 80% to 90% seen once. The clonotype originates from a human donor in a cohort sampled during active COVID-19. The donor label of this sample is uncertain. V and J are TRBV30 and TRBJ1-2, with D unresolved. Sequencing was performed on peripheral blood. The CDR3 sequence is CAWSRVNYGYTF. DNA of the CDR3: TGTGCCTGGAGTCGAGTTAACTATGGCTACACCTTC. The complete variable domain, with remaining parts taken from reference TRBV30 and TRBJ1-2, reads SQTIHQWPATLVQPVGSPLSLECTVEGTSNPNLYWYRQAAGRGLQLLFYSVGIGQISSEVPQNLSASRPQDRQFILSSKKLLLSDSGFYLCAWSRVNYGYTFGSGTRLTVV.